Listed below are T cell receptor beta chains from one sample, sequenced in a study of CD8 T cells in ankylosing spondylitis. Via MiXCR, TCRdb re-called the 5' RACE reads, giving one row per CDR3 protein. Among 190,000 or so distinct CDR3 sequences, roughly 12% were seen once, and the ten largest hold more than 15%. Specimen: blood, either unsorted or a sorted T cell fraction (not recorded which). The receptors originated from a male donor with ankylosing spondylitis or in good health (not recorded which). CDR3s include the opening cysteine and the closing phenylalanine or tryptophan. D genes are given only for firm matches. Size tells how often a clone was seen (once, few, many) or the class of an expanded clone, and some rows leave it out.

>TRBV20-1|many|-|TRBJ2-6
TGCAGTGCAACGGGTCCTATCTCTGGGGCCAACGTCCTGACTTTC
CSATGPISGANVLTF
>TRBV10-3|few|-|TRBJ2-7
TGTGCCATCAGTCATTATTTTGTGGAGGGTAAGTTCTCCTACGAGCAGTACTTC
CAISHYFVEGKFSYEQYF
>TRBV20-1|-|TRBD2|TRBJ2-3
TGCAGTGCTTCAACCCCCTCGACTAGCTATCCCCTCGGCACAGATACGCAGTATTTT
CSASTPSTSYPLGTDTQYF
>TRBV12-3/TRBV12-4|-|-|TRBJ2-3
TGTGCCAGCAGTTTATCCTTTTCTAGCACAGATACGCAGTATTTT
CASSLSFSSTDTQYF
>TRBV13|-|-|TRBJ2-5
TGTGCCAGCAGCTTAGGCCCAGCAGAGGAGACCCAGTACTTC
CASSLGPAEETQYF
>TRBV11-2|-|-|TRBJ2-1
TGTGCCAGCAGCCTCCGTCTAGGGGATGAGCAGTTCTTC
CASSLRLGDEQFF
>TRBV29-1|few|TRBD1|TRBJ2-7
TGCAGCGTTGAAGACCGGGACAGTTCCTACGAGCAGTACTTC
CSVEDRDSSYEQYF
>TRBV13|-|TRBD2|TRBJ2-2
TGTGCCAGCAGAACTAGCGGGAGCACCGGGGAGCTGTTTTTT
CASRTSGSTGELFF
>TRBV19|-|-|TRBJ2-2
TGTGCCAGTAGTATAGATACTAATCCGAACACCGGGGAGCTGTTTTTT
CASSIDTNPNTGELFF
>TRBV20-1|-|TRBD2|TRBJ2-3
TGCAGTGCTAGAGATTGGACTAGCGCTTCTAGCACAGATACGCAGTATTTT
CSARDWTSASSTDTQYF
>TRBV5-1|many|-|TRBJ2-1
TGCGCCAGCAGCTTGTATGGTACTGAGCAGTTCTTC
CASSLYGTEQFF
>TRBV7-9|-|-|TRBJ2-7
TGTGCCAGCAGCCCCCCTCCTGAGAGATACGAGCAGTACTTC
CASSPPPERYEQYF
>TRBV12-3/TRBV12-4|few|-|TRBJ2-2
TGTGCCAGCAGTTTATACGGGGAGCTGTTTTTT
CASSLYGELFF
>TRBV5-6|-|-|TRBJ2-3
TGTGCCAGCAGCCCAATAAGGGGAGATACGCAGTATTTT
CASSPIRGDTQYF
>TRBV20-1|many|-|TRBJ2-7
TGCAGTGCTAGCACCGGATCCTACGAGCAGTACTTC
CSASTGSYEQYF
>TRBV6-5|few|TRBD2|TRBJ2-3
TGTGCCAGCAGTTACACTAGCGGGGGGGTAAAAGATACGCAGTATTTT
CASSYTSGGVKDTQYF